These 18 T cell receptor beta chains came from one sample sequenced in a study of T cells after yellow fever vaccination. TCRdb recomputed calls from the 5' RACE reads with MiXCR, one row per CDR3 protein. Among around 340,000 distinct CDR3 sequences listed, 8% to 10% were seen once. Sequencing was performed on PBMCs, taken on the day of the first yellow fever vaccination. Receptors originate from a man between 18 and 35 years old who received the YFV17D yellow fever vaccine.

The V gene is TRBV25-1, the J gene TRBJ2-1; TRBD1 aligns across 7 bases. Germline CDR1 and CDR2: MGHDK and SYGVNS. The V gene end was trimmed by 6 bases and the J gene end by 5 bases; junction bases not matched to a gene: 7. The CDR3 loop spans 14 amino acids. CDR3 nucleotides: TGTGCCAGCAGCCCTTACAGGGGCCACAATGAGCAGTTCTTC. It is translated as CASSPYRGHNEQFF.

This clonotype was detected a few times. The chain joins TRBV12-3 or TRBV12-4 to TRBJ1-1; D gene ambiguous. The CDR3 covers 13 residues. V shed 3 bases and J shed 8 bases, with 13 bases lying between them. The CDR3 DNA reads as TGTGCCAGCAGTTTGGCCCGACACGTCGAAGCTTTCTTT. Its translation is CASSLARHVEAFF.

This clonotype was counted ten times or more. This chain joins TRBV6-6 and TRBJ1-6; D unresolved. The CDR3 extends over 13 amino acids. Trimming removed 8 bases at V and 9 bases at J, with 14 bases between. Germline CDR1 reads MNHNY; CDR2 reads SVGAGI (reference sequence). The CDR3 bases are TGTGCCAGCGGTCGGCCCCCGGGTTCACCCCTCCACTTT. Translated, it gives CASGRPPGSPLHF.

This clonotype occurred many times. The rearrangement joins TRBV4-2 to TRBJ2-7; a weak D match, TRBD1 (5 bases). CDR3 length: 10 residues. The germline V gene encodes CDR1 LGHNA and CDR2 YNFKEQ. Here the CDR3 reads CASSQEIYRV. The CDR3 DNA follows: TGTGCCAGCAGCCAAGAGATCTACAGGGTC.

This clonotype was found a few times. J is TRBJ2-3 and V is TRBV7-6; D remains ambiguous. V lost 3 bases to trimming and J lost 5 bases, with 15 bases between them. CDR1 is SGHVS, CDR2 FNYEAQ, per germline. The CDR3 sequence is 15 residues long. CDR3 in DNA: TGTGCCAGCAGCTTTTCTAACAGAGGCCGAGATACGCAGTATTTT. Translated, it gives CASSFSNRGRDTQYF.

This clonotype was counted only a few times. J is TRBJ1-5 and V is TRBV5-6, with D possibly matching TRBD1 (5 bases). The CDR3 contains 16 residues. Germline-derived CDR1 and CDR2 are SGHDT and YYEEEE. The V gene lost 4 bases and the J gene lost 3 bases, with 17 bases spanning the gap. The CDR3 reads CASSTGPMDDNQPQHF. CDR3 in DNA: TGTGCCAGCAGCACGGGACCCATGGATGACAATCAGCCCCAGCATTTT.

Here the CDR3 reads CASRPTEIYEQYV. CDR3 bases: TGTGCCAGCAGGCCTACAGAGATCTACGAGCAGTACGTC. The chain links TRBV6-6 to TRBJ2-7, with D uncertain. Germline assignment: CDR1 MNHNY and CDR2 SVGAGI (reference sequence). Deletions cut 6 bases from V and 3 bases from J, with 12 bases between. CDR3 length: 13 residues.

This chain joins TRBV2 and TRBJ1-2, with unresolved D. Looked up from germline, CDR1 is SNHLY and CDR2 is FYNNEI. The CDR3 is 14 residues long. Trimming left V 2 bases short and J 0 bases short, with 7 bases between. CDR3 bases: TGTGCCAGCAGTGAAAGTTCCACTAACTATGGCTACACCTTC. The encoded protein is CASSESSTNYGYTF.

Note on this clonotype: No conserved phenylalanine or tryptophan is present at the end of the CDR3, so a read error is the likely explanation. V gene TRBV25-1 combines with J gene TRBJ2-3; possibly TRBD2 for D (6 bases). Germline V gives CDR1 MGHDK, CDR2 SYGVNS. CDR3 length: 14 residues. V was shortened by 3 bases and J by 6 bases, with 13 bases between the two germline ends. The CDR3 here is CASSDHSSVDTQYL. The CDR3 nucleotides are TGTGCCAGCAGTGACCATTCTAGCGTTGATACGCAGTATTTA.

There are a few counts of this clonotype. The chain recombines TRBV29-1 with TRBJ1-5, with D perhaps matching TRBD1 (6 bases). CDR1 is SQVTM, CDR2 ANQGSEA, per germline. The V end lost 5 bases, the J end lost 3 bases, and 11 bases lay between the germline ends. The CDR3 extends over 13 amino acids. The CDR3: CSVSRGLNQPQHF. CDR3 coding DNA: TGCAGCGTTTCCAGGGGTCTCAATCAGCCCCAGCATTTT.

This clonotype was observed a few times. J is TRBJ2-1 and V is TRBV20-1; 8 bases are shared with TRBD1. Germline CDR1 is DFQATT and CDR2 is SNEGSKA (reference sequence). CDR3 size: 16 residues. After removal of 1 base from V and 4 bases from J, the junction contained 9 bases not matched to a gene. The CDR3 DNA follows: TGCAGTGCTAGAGTTCGAGACAGGGGTGGATACAATGAGCAGTTCTTC. Translation gives CSARVRDRGGYNEQFF.

This clonotype showed up many times. The chain links TRBV5-1 to TRBJ2-1; 7 positions match TRBD1. CDR1 SGHRS and CDR2 YFSETQ come from the germline V gene. V lost 3 bases and J lost 6; bases outside the gene matches: 6. The CDR3 is 14 amino acids. The CDR3 DNA reads as TGCGCCAGCAGCTCCCGACAGGGTCGCAATGAGCAGTTCTTC. The encoded protein is CASSSRQGRNEQFF.

V usage is TRBV9 and J usage is TRBJ1-1; 7 bases line up with TRBD1. The junction had 8 bases not matched to a gene; V was cut back by 3 bases and J by 3 bases. This CDR3 is 15 amino acids long. Germline-derived CDR1 and CDR2 are SGDLS and YYNGEE. The CDR3, as DNA: TGTGCCAGCAGCGGGTCGACAGGGCAGGACACTGAAGCTTTCTTT. Translated: CASSGSTGQDTEAFF.

This clonotype was detected only a few times. The DNA for the CDR3 is TGTGCCAGCACCTTCCAGGTGGCAGACTATGGCTACACCTTC. Amino acid sequence: CASTFQVADYGYTF. The chain carries TRBV7-2 and TRBJ1-2, with D unclear. This CDR3 region has 14 residues. Germline lookup yields CDR1 SGHTA and CDR2 FQGNSA. V lost 7 bases and J lost 3, with 15 bases in between. Based on the CDR3 plus reference TRBV7-2 and TRBJ1-2, the full variable domain is GAGVSQSPSNKVTEKGKDVELRCDPISGHTALYWYRQSLGQGLEFLIYFQGNSAPDKSGLPSDRFSAERTGGSVSTLTIQRTQQEDSAVYLCASTFQVADYGYTFGSGTRLTVV.

This clonotype was detected only a few times. The gene calls are TRBV20-1 and TRBJ2-5; the D gene is possibly TRBD1 (5 bases). The germline CDR1 and CDR2 sequences are DFQATT and SNEGSKA (reference sequence). The CDR3 runs 15 residues. V lost 2 bases, J lost 9 bases, and 22 bases lay in between. The CDR3: CSARRAGIIERPQYF. Here the CDR3 DNA reads TGCAGTGCTAGAAGGGCAGGGATAATTGAGAGGCCCCAGTACTTC.

The chain recombines TRBV20-1 with TRBJ2-4, with D possibly being TRBD2 (6 bases). The CDR3 runs to 14 residues. Trimming removed 3 bases at V and 0 bases at J, with 9 bases between. Germline V gene data show CDR1 as DFQATT and CDR2 as SNEGSKA (reference sequence). The CDR3 nucleotides read TGCAGTGCTAGTGGCGGGACAGCCAAAAACATTCAGTACTTC. Amino acid sequence: CSASGGTAKNIQYF.

This clonotype came up many times. The V call is TRBV7-2, the J call TRBJ2-7, with D hard to call. CDR3 length: 13 amino acids. In germline, CDR1 is SGHTA, CDR2 FQGNSA. V dropped 2 bases and J dropped 3 bases, with 8 bases sitting between them. The CDR3, as DNA: TGTGCCAGCAGCTTAAGCCCCTACTACGAGCAGTACGTC. Its protein product is CASSLSPYYEQYV.

This clonotype was seen a handful of times. The V gene is TRBV6-6, the J gene TRBJ1-6; 7 nucleotides line up with TRBD1. Germline V lookup: CDR1 MNHNY, CDR2 SVGAGI (reference sequence). With V trimmed by 8 bases and J by 13 bases, 8 bases remained unmatched. The CDR3 runs 12 residues. CDR3 protein: CASSGQIFPLHF. In DNA, the CDR3 is TGTGCCAGCTCGGGACAGATCTTTCCCCTCCACTTT.